The T cell receptor (beta chain) under discussion was sequenced for a study of T cells in localized non-small cell lung cancer. Germline CDR1 is MGHRA and CDR2 is YSYEKL. The CDR3 loop spans 16 amino acids. V shed 4 bases, J shed 4 bases, and the junction held 7 bases outside the gene matches. Libraries were prepared by immunoSEQ multiplex PCR; TCRdb keeps only in-frame clonotypes and omits some of them. This sample has fewer than 90,000 clones; 84% occur once, and the top ten carry more than 2.5%. The material was peripheral blood, obtained before any cancer treatment. The chain employs TRBV4-1 and TRBJ2-3; 11 bases map to TRBD2. The clonotype originates from a man aged 35 to 69 with stage I lung adenocarcinoma. This CDR3 is CASSPFSGGAPDTQYF. In DNA, the CDR3 is TGCGCCAGCAGCCCCTTTAGCGGGGGGGCTCCAGATACGCAGTATTTT.